The T cell receptor beta chain described here comes from a study of T cell repertoires in cytomegalovirus infection. Whole-study context: The authors relied on CMV epitopes, both recently identified HLA-C-restricted and well-studied HLA-B-restricted. The public TCR beta signatures pointed to both CMV infection and matching HLA type.

As for this clonotype: The antigen is undetermined.

Overall study findings and caveats: Summed frequency of public TCR beta families distinguished CMV carriers with the relevant HLA.

One entry per CDR3 protein results from TCRdb running MiXCR on the reads. Among approximately 990,000 distinct CDR3 sequences, about a third were seen once, and the ten largest hold roughly an eighth. The TCR originated in a human donor in good health (CMV status not recorded). Some clones in this sample may be carry-over from other donors' samples. Source: cultured CD8+ T cells from PBMCs, taken from culture after CMV antigen stimulation.

For the CDR3, the DNA is TGTGCCAGTAATACAGGGGGACGCACAGATACGCAGTATTTT. Amino acids: CASNTGGRTDTQYF. This chain connects TRBV19 to TRBJ2-3, with TRBD1 matching 8 bases. This CDR3 is built from 14 residues. V was pared by 7 bases and J by 1 base, with 4 bases of the junction left unmatched. The germline V gene has CDR1 LNHDA and CDR2 SQIVND (reference sequence).